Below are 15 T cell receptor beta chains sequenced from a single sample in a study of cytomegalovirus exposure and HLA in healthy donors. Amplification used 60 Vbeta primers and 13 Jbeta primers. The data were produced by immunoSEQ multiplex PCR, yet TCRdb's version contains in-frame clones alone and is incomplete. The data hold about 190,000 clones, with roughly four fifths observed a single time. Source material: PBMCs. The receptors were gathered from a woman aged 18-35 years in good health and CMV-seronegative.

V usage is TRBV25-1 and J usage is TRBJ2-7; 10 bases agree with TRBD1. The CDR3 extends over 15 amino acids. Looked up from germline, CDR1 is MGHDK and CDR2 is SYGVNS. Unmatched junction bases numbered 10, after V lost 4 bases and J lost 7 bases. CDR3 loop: CASSAYRQGAGEQYF. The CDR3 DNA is TGTGCCAGCAGTGCGTACAGACAGGGGGCGGGAGAGCAGTACTTC.

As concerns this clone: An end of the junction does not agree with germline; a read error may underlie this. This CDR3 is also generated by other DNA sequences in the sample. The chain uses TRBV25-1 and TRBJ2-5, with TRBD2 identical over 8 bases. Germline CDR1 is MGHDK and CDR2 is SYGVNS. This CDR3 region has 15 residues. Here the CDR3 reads CASRRSTSGQETQYF. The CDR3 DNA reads TGTGCCAGCAGGAGAAGCACTAGCGGCCAAGAGACTCAGTACTTC.

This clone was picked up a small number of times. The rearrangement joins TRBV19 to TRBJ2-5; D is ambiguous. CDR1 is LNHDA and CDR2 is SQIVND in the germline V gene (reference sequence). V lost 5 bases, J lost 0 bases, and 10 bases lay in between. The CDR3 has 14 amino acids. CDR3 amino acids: CASSRTMYQETQYF. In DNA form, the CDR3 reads TGTGCCAGTAGTCGCACTATGTACCAAGAGACCCAGTACTTC. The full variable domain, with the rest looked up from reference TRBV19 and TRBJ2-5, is DGGITQSPKYLFRKEGQNVTLSCEQNLNHDAMYWYRQDPGQGLRLIYYSQIVNDFQKGDIAEGYSVSREKKESFPLTVTSAQKNPTAFYLCASSRTMYQETQYFGPGTRLLVL.

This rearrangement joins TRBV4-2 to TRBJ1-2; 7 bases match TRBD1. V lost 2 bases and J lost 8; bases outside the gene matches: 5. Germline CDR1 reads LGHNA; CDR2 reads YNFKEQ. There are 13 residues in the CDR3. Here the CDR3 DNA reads TGTGCCAGCAGCCAACCGACAGGGCCGGGCTACACCTTC. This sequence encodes CASSQPTGPGYTF.

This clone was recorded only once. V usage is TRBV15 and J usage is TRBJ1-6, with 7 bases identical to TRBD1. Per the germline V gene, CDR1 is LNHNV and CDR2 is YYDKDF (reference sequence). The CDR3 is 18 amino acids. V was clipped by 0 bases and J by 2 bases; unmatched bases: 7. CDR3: CATSRDRQGGAYNSPLHF. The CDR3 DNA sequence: TGTGCCACCAGCAGAGATCGCCAGGGGGGTGCCTATAATTCACCCCTCCACTTT.

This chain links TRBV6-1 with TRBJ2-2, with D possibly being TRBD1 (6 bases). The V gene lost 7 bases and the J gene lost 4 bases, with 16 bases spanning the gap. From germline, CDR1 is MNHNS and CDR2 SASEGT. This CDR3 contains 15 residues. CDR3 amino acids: CASKPQGMATGELFF. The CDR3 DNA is TGTGCCAGCAAACCCCAGGGGATGGCCACCGGGGAGCTGTTTTTT.

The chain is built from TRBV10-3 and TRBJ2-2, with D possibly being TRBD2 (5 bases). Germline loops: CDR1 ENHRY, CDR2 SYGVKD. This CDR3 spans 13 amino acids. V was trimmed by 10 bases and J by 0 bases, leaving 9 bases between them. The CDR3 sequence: CATEGANTGELFF. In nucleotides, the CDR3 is TGTGCCACCGAGGGAGCGAACACCGGGGAGCTGTTTTTT.

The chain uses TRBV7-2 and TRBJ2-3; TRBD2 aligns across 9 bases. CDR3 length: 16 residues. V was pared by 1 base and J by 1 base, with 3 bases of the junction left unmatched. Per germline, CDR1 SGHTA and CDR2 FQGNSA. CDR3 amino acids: CASSLGASGGTDTQYF. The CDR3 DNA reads TGTGCCAGCAGCTTAGGTGCTAGCGGGGGCACAGATACGCAGTATTTT. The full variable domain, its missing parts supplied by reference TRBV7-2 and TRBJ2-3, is GAGVSQSPSNKVTEKGKDVELRCDPISGHTALYWYRQSLGQGLEFLIYFQGNSAPDKSGLPSDRFSAERTGGSVSTLTIQRTQQEDSAVYLCASSLGASGGTDTQYFGPGTRLTVL.

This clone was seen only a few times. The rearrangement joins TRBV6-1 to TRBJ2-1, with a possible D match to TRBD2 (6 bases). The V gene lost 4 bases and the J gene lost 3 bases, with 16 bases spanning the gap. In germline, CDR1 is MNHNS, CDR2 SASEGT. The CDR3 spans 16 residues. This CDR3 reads CASSAPGTFLYNEQFF. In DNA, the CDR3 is TGTGCCAGCAGTGCCCCGGGGACTTTCCTCTACAATGAGCAGTTCTTC.

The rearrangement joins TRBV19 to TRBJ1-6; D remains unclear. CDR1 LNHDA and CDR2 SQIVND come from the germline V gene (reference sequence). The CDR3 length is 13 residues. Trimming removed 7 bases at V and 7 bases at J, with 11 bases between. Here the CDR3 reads CASTQNFNSPLHF. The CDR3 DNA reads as TGTGCCAGTACTCAGAATTTCAATTCACCCCTCCACTTT.

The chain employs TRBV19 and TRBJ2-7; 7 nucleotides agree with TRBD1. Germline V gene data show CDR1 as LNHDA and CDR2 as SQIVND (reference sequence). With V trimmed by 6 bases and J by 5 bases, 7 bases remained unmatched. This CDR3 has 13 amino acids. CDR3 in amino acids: CASSRQGINEQYF. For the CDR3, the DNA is TGTGCCAGTAGCCGACAGGGAATCAACGAGCAGTACTTC.

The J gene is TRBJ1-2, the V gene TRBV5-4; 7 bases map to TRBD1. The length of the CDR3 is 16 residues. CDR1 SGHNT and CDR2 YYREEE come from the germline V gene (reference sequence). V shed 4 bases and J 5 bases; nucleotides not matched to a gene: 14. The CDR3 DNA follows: TGTGCCAGCAGCCTTCTTAAGGTTGACAGGGTATATGGCTACACCTTC. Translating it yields CASSLLKVDRVYGYTF.

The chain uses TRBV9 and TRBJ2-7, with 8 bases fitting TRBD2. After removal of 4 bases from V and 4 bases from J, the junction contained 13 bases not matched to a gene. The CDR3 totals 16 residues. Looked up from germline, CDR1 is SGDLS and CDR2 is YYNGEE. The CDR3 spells CASSPQGSSGSYEQYF. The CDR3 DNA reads TGTGCCAGCAGCCCCCAGGGGAGCAGCGGGAGTTACGAGCAGTACTTC.

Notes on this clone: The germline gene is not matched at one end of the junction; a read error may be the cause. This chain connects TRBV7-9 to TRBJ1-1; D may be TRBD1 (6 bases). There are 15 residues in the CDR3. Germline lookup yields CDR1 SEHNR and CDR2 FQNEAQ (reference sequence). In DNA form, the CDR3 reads TGTTCCAGCAGCTGGGACATTGGACAGCAAAGTGAAGCTTTCTTT. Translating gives CSSSWDIGQQSEAFF.

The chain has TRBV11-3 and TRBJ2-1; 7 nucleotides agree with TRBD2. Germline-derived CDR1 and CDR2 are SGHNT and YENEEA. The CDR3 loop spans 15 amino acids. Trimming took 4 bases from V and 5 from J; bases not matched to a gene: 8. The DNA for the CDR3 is TGTGCCAGCAGCTCGGTAGGACTAGTTAACAATGAGCAGTTCTTC. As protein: CASSSVGLVNNEQFF.